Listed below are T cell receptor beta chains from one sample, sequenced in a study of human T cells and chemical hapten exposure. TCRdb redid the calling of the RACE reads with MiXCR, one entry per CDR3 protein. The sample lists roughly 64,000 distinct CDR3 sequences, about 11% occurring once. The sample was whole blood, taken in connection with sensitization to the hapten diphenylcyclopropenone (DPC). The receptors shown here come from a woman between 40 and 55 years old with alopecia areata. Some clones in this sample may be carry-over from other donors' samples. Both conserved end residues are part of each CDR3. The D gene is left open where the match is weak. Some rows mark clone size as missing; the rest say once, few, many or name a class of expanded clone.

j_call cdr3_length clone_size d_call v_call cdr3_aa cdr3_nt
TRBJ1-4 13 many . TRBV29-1 CSVAWTANEKLFF TGCAGCGTTGCCTGGACAGCGAATGAAAAACTGTTTTTT
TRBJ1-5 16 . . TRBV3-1 CASSQGSGQGNQPQHF TGTGCCAGCAGCCAAGGCTCTGGTCAGGGTAATCAGCCCCAGCATTTT
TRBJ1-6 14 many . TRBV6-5 CASSKQGFRSPLHF TGTGCCAGCAGTAAACAGGGATTTCGCTCACCCCTCCACTTT
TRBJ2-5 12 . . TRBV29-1 CSAQTGQEGQYF TGCAGCGCCCAGACAGGCCAAGAGGGCCAGTACTTC
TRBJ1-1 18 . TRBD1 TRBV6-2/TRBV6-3 CASSPRQGARLGNTEAFF TGTGCCAGCAGTCCCCGACAGGGCGCCCGTTTGGGGAACACTGAAGCTTTCTTT
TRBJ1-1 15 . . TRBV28 CASNPPTGKNTEAFF TGTGCCAGCAATCCACCCACAGGGAAGAACACTGAAGCTTTCTTT
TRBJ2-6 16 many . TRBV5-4 CASSLNGNSGANVLTF TGTGCCAGCAGCTTGAACGGGAACTCTGGGGCCAACGTCCTGACTTTC
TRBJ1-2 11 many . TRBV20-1 CSAGTGDGYTF TGCAGTGCCGGGACGGGGGATGGCTACACCTTC
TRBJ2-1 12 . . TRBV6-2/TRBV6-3 CASRRESNEQFF TGTGCCAGCAGGAGGGAGAGTAATGAGCAGTTCTTC
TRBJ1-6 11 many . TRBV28 CASQKTSPLHF TGTGCCAGCCAAAAAACATCACCCCTCCACTTT
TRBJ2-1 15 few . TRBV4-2 CASSQGGLAANEQFF TGTGCCAGCAGCCAAGGTGGGTTAGCGGCCAATGAGCAGTTCTTC
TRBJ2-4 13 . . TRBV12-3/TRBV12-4 CASRGAYKNIQYF TGTGCCAGCAGAGGTGCCTATAAAAACATTCAGTACTTC
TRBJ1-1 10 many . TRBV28 CASSLGISFF TGTGCCAGCAGTCTCGGTATTTCTTTCTTT
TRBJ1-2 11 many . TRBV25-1 CASSEYGGYTF TGTGCCAGCAGTGAATATGGGGGCTACACCTTC
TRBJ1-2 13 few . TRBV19 CASSIGGNYGYTF TGTGCCAGTAGTATCGGTGGGAACTATGGCTACACCTTC
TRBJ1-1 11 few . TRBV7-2 CASRTAAEAFF TGTGCCAGCAGGACGGCAGCTGAAGCTTTCTTT
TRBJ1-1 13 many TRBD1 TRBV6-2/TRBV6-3 CASSQDRGTEAFF TGTGCCAGCAGTCAGGACAGGGGGACTGAAGCCTTCTTT
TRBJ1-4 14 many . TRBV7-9 CASSLARDNEKLFF TGTGCCAGCAGCTTAGCGCGGGACAATGAAAAACTGTTTTTT
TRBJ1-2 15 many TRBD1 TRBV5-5 CASSSGTGIDYGYTF TGTGCCAGCAGCTCCGGGACAGGGATCGACTATGGCTACACCTTC
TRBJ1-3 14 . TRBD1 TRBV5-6 CASSLGQAGNTIYF TGTGCCAGCAGCCTGGGACAGGCAGGAAACACCATATATTTT
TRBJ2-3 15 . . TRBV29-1 CSSRFRRMTTDTQYF TGCAGCTCCAGATTTAGAAGGATGACCACAGATACGCAGTATTTT
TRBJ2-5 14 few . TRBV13 CASSFPASPETQYF TGTGCCAGCAGCTTTCCGGCTAGCCCCGAGACCCAGTACTTC
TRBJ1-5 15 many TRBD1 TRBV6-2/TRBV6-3 CASSYGQVGNQPQHF TGTGCCAGCAGTTACGGACAGGTGGGCAATCAGCCCCAGCATTTT
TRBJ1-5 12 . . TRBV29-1 CSVSGAGQPQHF TGCAGCGTTTCAGGGGCCGGTCAGCCCCAGCATTTT
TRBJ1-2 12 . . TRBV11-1 CASSPTGNGYTF TGTGCCAGCAGCCCCACAGGGAATGGCTACACCTTC
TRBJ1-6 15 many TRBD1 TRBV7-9 CASSLEGAGNSPLHF TGTGCCAGCAGCTTAGAGGGGGCTGGAAATTCACCCCTCCACTTT
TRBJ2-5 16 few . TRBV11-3 CASSPRGAGASETQYF TGTGCCAGCAGCCCCCGGGGGGCGGGGGCCTCAGAGACCCAGTACTTC
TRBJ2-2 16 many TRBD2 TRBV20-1 CSALDRAGANTGELFF TGCAGTGCCCTGGATCGGGCGGGGGCGAACACCGGGGAGCTGTTTTTT
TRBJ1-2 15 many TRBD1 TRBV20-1 CSARDPLGTGGGYTF TGCAGTGCTAGAGATCCCTTGGGAACAGGGGGTGGCTACACCTTC
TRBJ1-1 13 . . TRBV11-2 CASSLAEGHGAFF TGTGCCAGCAGCCTTGCCGAGGGGCATGGAGCTTTCTTT
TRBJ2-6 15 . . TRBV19 CASTLVSSGANVLTF TGTGCCAGTACCCTAGTGTCGTCTGGGGCCAACGTCCTGACTTTC
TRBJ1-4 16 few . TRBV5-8 CASSLAEDSPNEKLFF TGTGCCAGCAGCTTGGCCGAGGACAGTCCGAATGAAAAACTGTTTTTT
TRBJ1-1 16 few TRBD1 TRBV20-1 CSATNRGRGKNTEAFF TGCAGTGCTACAAACAGGGGGCGCGGGAAGAACACTGAAGCTTTCTTT
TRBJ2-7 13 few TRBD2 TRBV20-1 CSAMGEGVYEQYF TGCAGTGCTATGGGGGAGGGTGTCTACGAGCAGTACTTC
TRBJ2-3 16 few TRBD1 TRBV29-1 CSVTGQGAFGTDTQYF TGCAGCGTTACGGGACAGGGAGCGTTTGGCACAGATACGCAGTATTTT
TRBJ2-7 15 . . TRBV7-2 CASSMSLDTSYEQYF TGTGCCAGCAGCATGAGCCTCGACACTTCCTACGAGCAGTACTTC
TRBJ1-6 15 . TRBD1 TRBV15 CATSRGDRITSPLHF TGTGCCACCAGCAGAGGGGACAGGATAACTTCACCCCTCCACTTT
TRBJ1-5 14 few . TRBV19 CASSAGTSDRSQHF TGTGCCAGTAGTGCCGGGACCAGCGACCGAAGCCAGCATTTT
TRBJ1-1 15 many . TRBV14 CASSPIWGMNTEAFF TGTGCCAGCAGTCCCATCTGGGGGATGAACACTGAAGCTTTCTTT
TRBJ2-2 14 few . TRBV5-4 CASSLAVNTGELFF TGTGCCAGCAGCTTGGCGGTGAACACCGGGGAGCTGTTTTTT
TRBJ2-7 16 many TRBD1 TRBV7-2 CASSSPPGQGTSEQYF TGTGCCAGCAGCTCCCCCCCGGGACAGGGGACCTCCGAGCAGTACTTC
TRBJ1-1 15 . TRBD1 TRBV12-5 CASGLGQGGGTEAFF TGTGCTAGTGGTTTGGGACAGGGAGGGGGCACTGAAGCTTTCTTT
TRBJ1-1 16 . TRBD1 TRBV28 CASSSGQGVLNTEAFF TGTGCCAGCAGTAGCGGACAGGGGGTATTGAACACTGAAGCTTTCTTT
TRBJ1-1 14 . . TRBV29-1 CSVVEGKGYTEAFF TGCAGCGTTGTGGAGGGGAAGGGCTACACTGAAGCTTTCTTT
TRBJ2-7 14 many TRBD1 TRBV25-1 CASTGQAPLYEQYF TGTGCCAGCACGGGACAGGCTCCCCTCTACGAGCAGTACTTC